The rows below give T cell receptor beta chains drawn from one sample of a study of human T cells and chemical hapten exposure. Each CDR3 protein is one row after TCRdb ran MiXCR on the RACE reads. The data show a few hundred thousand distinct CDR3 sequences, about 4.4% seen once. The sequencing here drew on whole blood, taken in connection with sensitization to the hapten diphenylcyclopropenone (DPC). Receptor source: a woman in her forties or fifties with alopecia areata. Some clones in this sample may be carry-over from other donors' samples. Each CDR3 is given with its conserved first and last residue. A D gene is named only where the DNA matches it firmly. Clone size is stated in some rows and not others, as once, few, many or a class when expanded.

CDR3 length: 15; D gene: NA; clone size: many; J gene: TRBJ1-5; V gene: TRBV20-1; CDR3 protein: CSAPVRGGSNQPQHF; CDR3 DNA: TGCAGTGCCCCTGTGAGGGGAGGTAGCAATCAGCCCCAGCATTTT
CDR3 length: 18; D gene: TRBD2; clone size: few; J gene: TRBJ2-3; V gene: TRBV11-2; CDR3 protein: CASSLARASGSTTDTQYF; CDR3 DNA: TGTGCCAGCAGCTTAGCGAGGGCTAGCGGGAGTACCACAGATACGCAGTATTTT
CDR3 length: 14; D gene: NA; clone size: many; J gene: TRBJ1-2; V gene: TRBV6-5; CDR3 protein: CASSYLDRQYGYTF; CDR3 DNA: TGTGCCAGCAGTTACTTGGACAGACAGTATGGCTACACCTTC
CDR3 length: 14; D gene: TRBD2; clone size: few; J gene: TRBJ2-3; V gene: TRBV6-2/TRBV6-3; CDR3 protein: CASSFGLAEDTQYF; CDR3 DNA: TGTGCCAGCAGTTTTGGACTAGCGGAAGATACGCAGTATTTT
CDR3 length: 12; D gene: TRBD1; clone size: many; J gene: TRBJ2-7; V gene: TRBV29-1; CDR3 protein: CSVEDRVYEQYF; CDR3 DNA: TGCAGCGTCGAGGACAGGGTCTACGAGCAGTACTTC
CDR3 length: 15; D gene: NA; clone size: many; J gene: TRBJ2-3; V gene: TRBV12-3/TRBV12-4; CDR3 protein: CASSNRHTSTDTQYF; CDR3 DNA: TGTGCCAGCTCCAACCGACACACTAGCACAGATACGCAGTATTTT
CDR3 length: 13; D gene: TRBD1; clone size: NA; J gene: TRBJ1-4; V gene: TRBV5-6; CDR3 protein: CASTLTGSEKLFF; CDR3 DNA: TGTGCCAGCACCCTGACAGGGAGTGAAAAACTGTTTTTT
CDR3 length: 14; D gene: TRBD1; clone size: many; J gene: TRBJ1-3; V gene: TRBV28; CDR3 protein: CASSYRGPGNTIYF; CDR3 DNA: TGTGCCAGCAGTTACAGGGGCCCTGGAAACACCATATATTTT
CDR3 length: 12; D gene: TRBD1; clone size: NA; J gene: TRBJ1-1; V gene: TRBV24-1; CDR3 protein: CATSDGDRGTFF; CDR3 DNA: TGTGCCACCAGTGATGGGGACAGGGGAACTTTCTTT
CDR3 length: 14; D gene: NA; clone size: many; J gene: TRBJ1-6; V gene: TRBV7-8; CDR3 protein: CASSLGGQNSPLHF; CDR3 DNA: TGTGCCAGCAGCTTAGGGGGCCAAAATTCACCCCTCCACTTT
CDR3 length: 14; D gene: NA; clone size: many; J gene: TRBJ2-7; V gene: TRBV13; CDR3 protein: CASSLLGYLDEQYF; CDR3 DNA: TGTGCCAGCAGCTTATTGGGGTACTTGGACGAGCAGTACTTC
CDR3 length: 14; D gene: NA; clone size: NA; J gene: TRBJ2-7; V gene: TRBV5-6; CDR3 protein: CASSLETPRDEQYF; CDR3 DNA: TGTGCCAGCAGCTTGGAGACCCCTAGAGACGAGCAGTACTTC
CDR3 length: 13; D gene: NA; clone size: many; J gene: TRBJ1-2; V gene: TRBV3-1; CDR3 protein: CASSHGDSYGYTF; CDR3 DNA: TGTGCCAGCAGCCACGGGGACTCTTATGGCTACACCTTC
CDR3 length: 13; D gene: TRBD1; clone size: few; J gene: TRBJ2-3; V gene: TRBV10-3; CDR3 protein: CATGQDPTDTQYF; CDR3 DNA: TGTGCCACAGGACAGGACCCCACAGATACGCAGTATTTT
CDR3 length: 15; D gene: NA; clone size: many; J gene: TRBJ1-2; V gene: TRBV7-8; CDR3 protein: CASSSRRDSNYGYTF; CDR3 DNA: TGTGCCAGCAGCTCCCGTCGCGACAGCAACTATGGCTACACCTTC
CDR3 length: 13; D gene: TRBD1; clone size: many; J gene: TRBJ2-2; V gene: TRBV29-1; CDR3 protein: CSVPGQGRGELFF; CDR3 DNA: TGCAGCGTTCCGGGACAGGGTCGCGGGGAGCTGTTTTTT
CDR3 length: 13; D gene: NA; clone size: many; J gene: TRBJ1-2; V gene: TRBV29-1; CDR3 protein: CSGLRGGDYGYTF; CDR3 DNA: TGCAGCGGGCTTAGGGGGGGCGACTATGGCTACACCTTC
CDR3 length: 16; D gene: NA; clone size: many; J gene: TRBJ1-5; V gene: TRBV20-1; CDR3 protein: CSARDARGPSNQPQHF; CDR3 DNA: TGCAGTGCTAGAGATGCAAGGGGCCCTAGCAATCAGCCCCAGCATTTT
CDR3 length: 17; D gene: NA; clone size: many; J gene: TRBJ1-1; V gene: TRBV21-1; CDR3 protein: CASSKTGPDRGDTEAFF; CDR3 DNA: TGTGCCAGCAGCAAAACGGGGCCGGACAGGGGGGACACTGAAGCTTTCTTT
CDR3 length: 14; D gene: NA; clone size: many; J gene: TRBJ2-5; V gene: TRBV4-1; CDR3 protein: CASSRLPGAETQYF; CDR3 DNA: TGCGCCAGCAGCCGGTTACCGGGTGCGGAAACCCAGTACTTC
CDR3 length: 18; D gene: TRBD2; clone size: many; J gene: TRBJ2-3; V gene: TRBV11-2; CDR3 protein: CASSLVGAGGSGTDTQYF; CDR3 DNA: TGTGCCAGCAGCTTAGTTGGAGCGGGGGGGTCGGGCACAGATACGCAGTATTTT
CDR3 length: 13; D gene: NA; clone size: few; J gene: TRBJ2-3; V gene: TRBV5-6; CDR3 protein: CASSYPGRDTQYF; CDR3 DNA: TGTGCCAGCAGCTACCCAGGGCGAGATACGCAGTATTTT
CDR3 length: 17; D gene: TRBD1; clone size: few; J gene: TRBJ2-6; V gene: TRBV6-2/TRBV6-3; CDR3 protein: CASRPIQGAGGANVLTF; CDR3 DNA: TGTGCCAGCAGGCCGATACAGGGGGCGGGTGGGGCCAACGTCCTGACTTTC
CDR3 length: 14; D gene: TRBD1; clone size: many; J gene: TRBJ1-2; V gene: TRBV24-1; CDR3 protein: CATSQTGKNYGYTF; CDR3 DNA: TGTGCCACCAGCCAGACAGGGAAGAACTATGGCTACACCTTC
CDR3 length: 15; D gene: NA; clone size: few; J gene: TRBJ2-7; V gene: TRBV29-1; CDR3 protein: CSVVTGAPSSYEQYF; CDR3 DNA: TGCAGCGTGGTGACCGGCGCTCCCTCCTCCTACGAGCAGTACTTC
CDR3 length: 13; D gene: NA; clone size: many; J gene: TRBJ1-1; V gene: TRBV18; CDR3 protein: CASSPLLGTEAFF; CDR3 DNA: TGTGCCAGCTCACCTCTTCTGGGGACTGAAGCTTTCTTT
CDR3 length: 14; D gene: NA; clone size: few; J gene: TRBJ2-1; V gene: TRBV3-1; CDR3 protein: CASSQDSIIDEQFF; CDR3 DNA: TGTGCCAGCAGCCAAGATAGTATCATCGATGAGCAGTTCTTC
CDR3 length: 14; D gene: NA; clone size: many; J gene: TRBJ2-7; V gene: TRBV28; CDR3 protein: CASSFTQGSYEQYF; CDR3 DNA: TGTGCCAGCAGTTTTACGCAGGGAAGCTACGAGCAGTACTTC
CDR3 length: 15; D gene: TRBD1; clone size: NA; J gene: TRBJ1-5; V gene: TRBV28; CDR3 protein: CASSLDREGNQPQHF; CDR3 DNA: TGTGCCAGCAGTTTGGACAGGGAGGGCAATCAGCCCCAGCATTTT
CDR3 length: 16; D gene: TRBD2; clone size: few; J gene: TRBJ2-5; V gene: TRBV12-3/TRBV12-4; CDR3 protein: CASGLGGLAGVETQYF; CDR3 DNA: TGTGCCAGCGGTTTGGGAGGACTAGCGGGGGTTGAGACCCAGTACTTC
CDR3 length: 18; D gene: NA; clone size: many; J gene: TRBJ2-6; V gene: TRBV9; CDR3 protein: CASSNLRGKESGANVLTF; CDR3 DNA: TGTGCCAGCAGCAATCTTAGGGGGAAAGAGTCTGGGGCCAACGTCCTGACTTTC
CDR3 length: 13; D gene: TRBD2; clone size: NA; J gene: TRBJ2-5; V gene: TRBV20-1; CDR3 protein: CSATGGPQETQYF; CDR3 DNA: TGCAGTGCCACGGGAGGGCCCCAAGAGACCCAGTACTTC
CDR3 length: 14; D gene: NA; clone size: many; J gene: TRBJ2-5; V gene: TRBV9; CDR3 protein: CASSVTQNQETQYF; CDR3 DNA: TGTGCCAGCAGCGTAACACAGAACCAAGAGACCCAGTACTTC
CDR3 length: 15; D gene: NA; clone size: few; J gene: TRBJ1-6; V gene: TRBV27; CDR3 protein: CASRYSQGIHSPLHF; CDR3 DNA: TGTGCCAGCAGATATTCACAGGGAATTCATTCACCCCTCCACTTT
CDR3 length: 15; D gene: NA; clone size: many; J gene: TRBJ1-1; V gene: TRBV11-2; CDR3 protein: CASSPLRGALTEAFF; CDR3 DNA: TGTGCCAGCAGCCCTCTACGGGGGGCTTTGACTGAAGCTTTCTTT
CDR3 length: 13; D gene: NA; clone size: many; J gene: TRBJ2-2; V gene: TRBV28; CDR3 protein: CASRPGITGELFF; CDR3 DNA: TGTGCCAGCCGACCGGGGATAACCGGGGAGCTGTTTTTT
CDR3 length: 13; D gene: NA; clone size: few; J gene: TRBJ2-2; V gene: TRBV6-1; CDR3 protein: CASSEQITGELFF; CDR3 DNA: TGTGCCAGCAGTGAACAAATCACCGGGGAGCTGTTTTTT
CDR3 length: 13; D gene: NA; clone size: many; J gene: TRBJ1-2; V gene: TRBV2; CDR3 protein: CASSGRPRIGYTF; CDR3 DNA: TGTGCCAGCAGTGGAAGGCCCCGTATCGGCTACACCTTC
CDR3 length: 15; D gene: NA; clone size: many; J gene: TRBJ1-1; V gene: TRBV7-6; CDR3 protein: CASSLTGGGNTEAFF; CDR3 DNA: TGTGCCAGCAGCTTAACTGGTGGCGGGAACACTGAAGCTTTCTTT
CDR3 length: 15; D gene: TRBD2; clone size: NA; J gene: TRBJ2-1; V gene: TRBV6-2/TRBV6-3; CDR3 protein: CASSYSTLAGGFLVF; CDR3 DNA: TGTGCCAGCAGTTACTCTACTCTAGCGGGAGGGTTTCTTGTCTTC
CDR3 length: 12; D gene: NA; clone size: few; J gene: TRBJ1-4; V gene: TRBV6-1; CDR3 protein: CASSDPSEKLFF; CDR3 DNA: TGTGCCAGCAGTGACCCGAGTGAAAAACTGTTTTTT
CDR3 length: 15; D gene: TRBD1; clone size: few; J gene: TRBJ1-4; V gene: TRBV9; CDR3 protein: CASSVYGTGEEKLFF; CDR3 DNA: TGTGCCAGCAGCGTATACGGGACAGGGGAGGAAAAACTGTTTTTT
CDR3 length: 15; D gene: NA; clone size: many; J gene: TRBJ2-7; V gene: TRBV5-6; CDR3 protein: CASSFRTAGSYEQYF; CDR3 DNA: TGTGCCAGCAGCTTCCGGACGGCGGGGTCCTACGAGCAGTACTTC
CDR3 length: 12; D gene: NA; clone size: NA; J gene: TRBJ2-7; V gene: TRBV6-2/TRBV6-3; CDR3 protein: CASSGTSYEQYF; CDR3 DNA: TGTGCCAGCAGTGGAACCTCCTACGAGCAGTACTTC
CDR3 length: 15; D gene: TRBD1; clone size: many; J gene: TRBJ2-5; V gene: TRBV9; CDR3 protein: CASSVTTGGGETQYF; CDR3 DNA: TGTGCCAGCAGCGTAACCACAGGGGGCGGAGAGACCCAGTACTTC
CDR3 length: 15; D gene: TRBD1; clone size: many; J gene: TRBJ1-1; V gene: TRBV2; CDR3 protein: CASSEWTGMNTEAFF; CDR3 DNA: TGTGCCAGCAGTGAGTGGACAGGGATGAACACTGAAGCTTTCTTT
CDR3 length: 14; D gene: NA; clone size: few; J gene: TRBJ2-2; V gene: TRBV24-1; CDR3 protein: CATSEESLTGELFF; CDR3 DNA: TGTGCCACCAGTGAGGAGTCTCTCACCGGGGAGCTGTTTTTT
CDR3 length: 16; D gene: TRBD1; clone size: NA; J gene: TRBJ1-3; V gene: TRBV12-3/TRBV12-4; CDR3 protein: CARGKGAVPSGNTIYF; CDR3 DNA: TGTGCCAGGGGAAAGGGGGCCGTCCCCTCTGGAAACACCATATATTTT
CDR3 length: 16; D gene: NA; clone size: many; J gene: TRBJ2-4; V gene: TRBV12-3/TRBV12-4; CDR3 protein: CASSPATGLDKNIQYF; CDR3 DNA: TGTGCCAGCAGCCCAGCAACAGGGTTGGACAAAAACATTCAGTACTTC